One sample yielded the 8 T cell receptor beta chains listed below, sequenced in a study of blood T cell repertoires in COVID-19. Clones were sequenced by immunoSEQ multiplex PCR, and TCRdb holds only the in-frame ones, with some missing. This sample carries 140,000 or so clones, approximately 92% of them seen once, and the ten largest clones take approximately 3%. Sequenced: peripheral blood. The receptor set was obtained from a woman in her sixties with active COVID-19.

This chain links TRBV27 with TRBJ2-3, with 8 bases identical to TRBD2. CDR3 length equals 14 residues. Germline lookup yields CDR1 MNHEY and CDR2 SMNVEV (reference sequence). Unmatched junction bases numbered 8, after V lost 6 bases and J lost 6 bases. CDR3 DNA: TGTGCCAGCAGGACGGAACTAGCGGCTGATACGCAGTATTTT. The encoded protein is CASRTELAADTQYF.

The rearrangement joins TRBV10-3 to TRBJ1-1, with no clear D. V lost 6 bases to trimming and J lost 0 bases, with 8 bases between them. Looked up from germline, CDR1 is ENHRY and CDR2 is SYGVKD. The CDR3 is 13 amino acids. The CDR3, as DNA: TGTGCCATCAGGCGAGACATGAACACTGAAGCTTTCTTT. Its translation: CAIRRDMNTEAFF.

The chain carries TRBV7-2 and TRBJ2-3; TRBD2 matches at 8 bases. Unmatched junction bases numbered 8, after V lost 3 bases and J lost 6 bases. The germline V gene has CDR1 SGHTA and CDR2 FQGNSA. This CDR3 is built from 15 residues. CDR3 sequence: CASSLGLDVADTQYF. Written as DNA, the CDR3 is TGTGCCAGCAGCTTGGGACTAGATGTGGCGGATACGCAGTATTTT.

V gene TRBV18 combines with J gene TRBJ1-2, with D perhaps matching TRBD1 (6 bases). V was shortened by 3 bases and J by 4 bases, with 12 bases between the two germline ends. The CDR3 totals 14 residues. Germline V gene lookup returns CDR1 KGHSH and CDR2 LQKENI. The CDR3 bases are TGTGCCAGCTCACCGGCAGGGGATACCTATGGCTACACCTTC. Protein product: CASSPAGDTYGYTF.

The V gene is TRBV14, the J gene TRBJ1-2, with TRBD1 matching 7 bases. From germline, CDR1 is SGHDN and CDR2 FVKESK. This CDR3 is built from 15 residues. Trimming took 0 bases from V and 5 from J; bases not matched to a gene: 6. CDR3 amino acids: CASSQESRGLYGYTF. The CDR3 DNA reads TGTGCCAGCAGCCAAGAGTCGAGGGGGCTTTATGGCTACACCTTC. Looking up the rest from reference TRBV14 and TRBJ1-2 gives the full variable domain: EAGVTQFPSHSVIEKGQTVTLRCDPISGHDNLYWYRRVMGKEIKFLLHFVKESKQDESGMPNNRFLAERTGGTYSTLKVQPAELEDSGVYFCASSQESRGLYGYTFGSGTRLTVV.

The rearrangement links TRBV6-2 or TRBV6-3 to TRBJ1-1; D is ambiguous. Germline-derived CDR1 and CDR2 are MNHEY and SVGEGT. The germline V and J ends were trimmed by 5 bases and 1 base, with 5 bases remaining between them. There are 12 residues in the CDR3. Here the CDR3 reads CASSESNTEAFF. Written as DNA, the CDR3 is TGTGCCAGCAGTGAGTCGAACACTGAAGCTTTCTTT.

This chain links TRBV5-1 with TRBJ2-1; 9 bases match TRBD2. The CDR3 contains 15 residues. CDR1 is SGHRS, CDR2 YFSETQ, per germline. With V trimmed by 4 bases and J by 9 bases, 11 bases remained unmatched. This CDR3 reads CASSPSSGIRGEQFF. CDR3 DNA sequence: TGCGCCAGCAGCCCCTCTAGCGGGATCAGAGGTGAGCAGTTCTTC.

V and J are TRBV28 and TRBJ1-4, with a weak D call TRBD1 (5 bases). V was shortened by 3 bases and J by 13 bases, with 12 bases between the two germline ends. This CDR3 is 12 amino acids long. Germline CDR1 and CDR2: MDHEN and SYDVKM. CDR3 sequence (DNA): TGTGCCAGCAGTTTGTGGGACTTCGGACTGTTTTTT. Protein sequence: CASSLWDFGLFF.